One TCR beta chain is described in this entry. Germline values: CDR1 SGHNT, CDR2 YYREEE (reference sequence). CDR3 length equals 14 residues. The V and J ends lost 2 bases and 6 bases, in that order; junction bases with no gene match: 6. This entry is derived from a study of early T cells in non-severe SARS-CoV-2 infection. TCRdb ran MiXCR on the 5' RACE reads and lists one entry per CDR3 protein. The sample lists about 90,000 distinct CDR3 sequences, about 15% occurring once. The V and J genes are TRBV5-4 and TRBJ2-7; 9 bases map to TRBD1. Sequenced: whole blood. This sequence originates from an adult who was a healthcare worker with PCR-confirmed SARS-CoV-2 infection or an uninfected control (not recorded which). CDR3 loop: CASSLTGGYGEQYF. The CDR3 DNA is TGTGCCAGCAGCTTAACAGGGGGCTATGGCGAGCAGTACTTC. Combining the CDR3 with reference TRBV5-4 and TRBJ2-7 gives the whole variable domain ETGVTQSPTHLIKTRGQQVTLRCSSQSGHNTVSWYQQALGQGPQFIFQYYREEENGRGNFPPRFSGLQFPNYSSELNVNALELDDSALYLCASSLTGGYGEQYFGPGTRLTVT.